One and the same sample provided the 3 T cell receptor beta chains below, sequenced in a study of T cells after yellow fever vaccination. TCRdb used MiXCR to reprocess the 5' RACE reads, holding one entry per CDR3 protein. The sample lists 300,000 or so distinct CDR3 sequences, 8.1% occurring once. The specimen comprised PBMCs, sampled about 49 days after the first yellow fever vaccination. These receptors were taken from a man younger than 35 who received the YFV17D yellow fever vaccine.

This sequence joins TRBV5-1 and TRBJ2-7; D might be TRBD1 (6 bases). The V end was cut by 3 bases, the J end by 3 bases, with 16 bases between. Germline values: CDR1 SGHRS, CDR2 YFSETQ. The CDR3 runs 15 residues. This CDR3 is CASSSEAGGHYEQYF. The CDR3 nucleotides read TGCGCCAGCAGCTCGGAGGCTGGGGGCCACTACGAGCAGTACTTC.

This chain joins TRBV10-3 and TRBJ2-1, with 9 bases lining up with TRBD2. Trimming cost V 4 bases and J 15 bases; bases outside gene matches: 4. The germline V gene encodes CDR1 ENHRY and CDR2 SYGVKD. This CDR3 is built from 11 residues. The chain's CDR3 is CAISVAGEPFF. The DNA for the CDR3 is TGTGCCATCAGTGTAGCGGGGGAACCGTTCTTC.

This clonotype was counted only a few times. Written as DNA, the CDR3 is TGCAGTGCTCCCGGACAGGGGGTGCGAGAGACCCAGTACTTC. Its protein is CSAPGQGVRETQYF. The chain links TRBV20-1 to TRBJ2-5; 10 bases agree with TRBD1. V lost 5 bases, J lost 4 bases, and 7 bases stayed unmatched. Per the germline V gene, CDR1 is DFQATT and CDR2 is SNEGSKA (reference sequence). The CDR3 consists of 14 residues.